This TCR beta chain appears in the sequencing data of a study of T-cell memory formation after mild COVID-19. General study findings and limits: Day 15 to 85 contracting clones showed balanced CD4/CD8; day 15 to 37 expanders favored CD4+.

The CDR3 is made up of 13 amino acids. Trimming cost V 3 bases and J 1 base, with 10 bases left between them. CDR1 DFQATT and CDR2 SNEGSKA come from the germline V gene (reference sequence). A single record per CDR3 protein comes from TCRdb applying MiXCR to the 5' RACE reads. The sample contains about 470,000 distinct CDR3 sequences, around a quarter of which appear only once. With respect to this clonotype: Its antigen is as yet unknown.

The chain uses TRBV20-1 and TRBJ2-7; D is undetermined. The sample was PBMCs or a T cell subset sorted from them (not recorded which). This TCR derives from an adult woman who had mild COVID-19 (a few samples of this study predate the infection). Cell type and time point are not known. This CDR3 is CSASLSRSYEQYF. The CDR3 region has the DNA TGCAGTGCTAGCCTGTCTCGGTCCTACGAGCAGTACTTC.